The rows below give T cell receptor beta chains drawn from one sample of a study of blood T cell repertoires in COVID-19. Generated by immunoSEQ multiplex PCR, the TCRdb table keeps only in-frame clones and is missing some. The data contain about 250,000 clones, approximately 90% of them singletons. The sequenced sample was peripheral blood. The receptors were sampled from a woman aged 35 to 49 who had recovered from COVID-19. CDR3s include the opening cysteine and the closing phenylalanine or tryptophan. A D gene is named only where the DNA matches it firmly. Expanded clones are given a class, and other clones once, few, many or no size at all.

-	TRBD1	TRBV30	TRBJ1-2	TGTGCCTGGGGACAGGGCCTTAACTATGGCTACACCTTC	CAWGQGLNYGYTF
once	-	TRBV18	TRBJ1-5	TGTGCCAGCTCACACCGGGACATTGGTAGCAATCAGCCCCAGCATTTT	CASSHRDIGSNQPQHF
-	TRBD1	TRBV2	TRBJ2-6	TGTGCCAGCAACAGGGGGTCTGGGGCCAACGTCCTGACTTTC	CASNRGSGANVLTF
-	TRBD2	TRBV5-1	TRBJ2-5	TGCGCCAGCAGCCCTTGGGGAGGGACTAGCGGGAGGGAGACCCAGTACTTC	CASSPWGGTSGRETQYF
-	-	TRBV6-5	TRBJ1-2	TGTGCCAGCAGTTACCAGTATTTCAACTATGGCTACACCTTC	CASSYQYFNYGYTF
-	-	TRBV7-6	TRBJ2-3	TGTGCCAGCAGCTTATTGTCCGTGGGTCGTTGGGCAGGGGTCACAGATACGCAGTATTTT	CASSLLSVGRWAGVTDTQYF
-	TRBD2	TRBV10-1	TRBJ2-1	TGCGCCAGCAGTGAGGGGACTAGCGGGACGAGGTTCTTC	CASSEGTSGTRFF
-	TRBD2	TRBV9	TRBJ2-6	TGTGCCAGCAGGACGAGGGAGGGCCGCTCTGGGGCCAACGTCCTGACTTTC	CASRTREGRSGANVLTF
-	TRBD2	TRBV7-2	TRBJ2-7	TGTGCCAGCAGCTTAGCGTCTAGCGGGGGGTACGAGCAGTACTTC	CASSLASSGGYEQYF
-	TRBD2	TRBV27	TRBJ2-1	TGTGCCAGCTGCTTGGCCCCGCCTAGCGGGAGGCTCACCTACAATGAGCAGTTCTTC	CASCLAPPSGRLTYNEQFF
few	-	TRBV5-1	TRBJ2-2	TGCGCCAGCAGGTTGGGGGCCGGGAACACCGGGGAGCTGTTTTTT	CASRLGAGNTGELFF
-	-	TRBV7-9	TRBJ1-5	TGTGCCAGCAGCTTAGGCGGAGATCAGCCCCAGCATTTT	CASSLGGDQPQHF
-	TRBD1	TRBV6-5	TRBJ1-2	TGTGCCAGCGGACTACAGACAGGGTTCGCTGGCTACACCTTC	CASGLQTGFAGYTF
-	TRBD2	TRBV11-3	TRBJ2-1	TGTGCCAGCAGCCCACCCCGGGGTAGCGGGAGGATATGGGGCAATGAGCAGTTCTTC	CASSPPRGSGRIWGNEQFF
once	TRBD1	TRBV6-6	TRBJ1-1	TGTGCCAGCAGTTCCGCTGACAGGGGGAACACTGAAGCTTTCTTT	CASSSADRGNTEAFF
-	-	TRBV28	TRBJ1-1	TGTGCCAGCAGTCCCCCCCTCGGGGGTGGCACTGAAGCTTTCTTT	CASSPPLGGGTEAFF
-	TRBD1	TRBV6-5	TRBJ1-6	TGTGCCAGCAGTTCAACGGGACAGGTTAATTCACCCCTCCACTTT	CASSSTGQVNSPLHF
-	TRBD1	TRBV7-2	TRBJ1-4	TGTGCCAGCAGCTTAGTCCGACAGGGGGCAAGGGAAAAACTGTTTTTT	CASSLVRQGAREKLFF
-	TRBD2	TRBV6-5	TRBJ2-3	TGTGCCAGCAGCCCCACGGGGCTAGCGGCCGATACGCAGTATTTT	CASSPTGLAADTQYF
-	-	TRBV4-2	TRBJ2-7	TGTGCCAGCAGCCAGGGAGTGTGGCCCCACGAGCAGTACTTC	CASSQGVWPHEQYF
once	-	TRBV19	TRBJ2-7	TGTGCCAGTAGTATAGAGGGACACCTTACCGACGAGCAGTACTTC	CASSIEGHLTDEQYF
-	-	TRBV6-5	TRBJ2-6	TGTGCCAGCAGCAAGACAGGGGCCAACGTCCTGACTTTC	CASSKTGANVLTF
few	TRBD1	TRBV5-6	TRBJ1-3	TGTGCCAGCAGCTTCCGAGGGACAGGGGGAAACACCATATATTTT	CASSFRGTGGNTIYF
-	-	TRBV7-2	TRBJ1-2	TGTGCCAGCAGCTTGGAGGCACGCTACACCTTC	CASSLEARYTF
-	-	TRBV18	TRBJ2-7	TGTGCCAGCTCACCACCGACTCGCCGGGGAAGCTACGAGCAGTACTTC	CASSPPTRRGSYEQYF
-	-	TRBV5-1	TRBJ1-2	TGCGCCAGCAGCGGAGGGATAGTCTATGGCTACACCTTC	CASSGGIVYGYTF
-	-	TRBV15	TRBJ2-7	TGTGCCACCAGCAGAGACGGGGTTGGGAGGCAGTACTTC	CATSRDGVGRQYF
-	-	TRBV6-5	TRBJ1-2	TGTGCCAGCAGTTACGATGTGAGGGGGTATGGCTACACCTTC	CASSYDVRGYGYTF
-	TRBD2	TRBV18	TRBJ2-5	TGTGCCAGCTCACCACTCGCGGGAGGGCGGGAGACCCAGTACTTC	CASSPLAGGRETQYF
-	TRBD2	TRBV18	TRBJ2-1	TGTGCCAGCTCACCGAAGGGAGGGGACAATGAGCAGTTCTTC	CASSPKGGDNEQFF
-	-	TRBV18	TRBJ2-7	TGTGCCAGCTCACCAGATGGTAGAACCTACTACGAGCAGTACTTC	CASSPDGRTYYEQYF
-	-	TRBV5-8	TRBJ1-1	TGTGCCAGCAGCTTTCTTGGGCTGGGGAACACTGAAGCTTTCTTT	CASSFLGLGNTEAFF
-	TRBD2	TRBV4-3	TRBJ2-6	TGCGCCAGCAGCCAAGATCGGGGACTAGCGTCTGGGGCCAACGTCCTGACTTTC	CASSQDRGLASGANVLTF
-	-	TRBV7-9	TRBJ1-2	TGTGCCAGCAGCTTACCAGGGATGAGCTACACCTTC	CASSLPGMSYTF
-	TRBD2	TRBV6-5	TRBJ2-1	TGTGCCAGCATGGGGGGGTGGGAACCCGACAATGAGCAGTTCTTC	CASMGGWEPDNEQFF
-	TRBD2	TRBV6-6	TRBJ2-5	TGTGCCAGCAGTTACTCGACCCTAGCGGGCCAAGAGACCCAGTACTTC	CASSYSTLAGQETQYF
-	-	TRBV4-3	TRBJ1-2	TGCGCCAGCAGCCAAGGAACAGGGAACTATGGCTACACCTTC	CASSQGTGNYGYTF
-	-	TRBV10-3	TRBJ1-3	TGTGCCATCAGTCGCGGGGGCTCCTCTGGAAACACCATATATTTT	CAISRGGSSGNTIYF
few	-	TRBV9	TRBJ2-2	TGTGCCAGCAGCGTGATGAGTAGCGGGAACACCGGGGAGCTGTTTTTT	CASSVMSSGNTGELFF
-	TRBD1	TRBV16	TRBJ2-2	TGTGCCAGCAGCCGTCTGGGACAGGGGGACACCGGGGAGCTGTTTTTT	CASSRLGQGDTGELFF
-	-	TRBV5-1	TRBJ1-1	TGCGCCAGCGGGGGCGGGGGCCACAAAGCTTTCTTT	CASGGGGHKAFF
-	TRBD1	TRBV28	TRBJ2-1	TGTGCCAGCAGTCTCGGACAGGGCTCCTACAATGAGCAGTTCTTC	CASSLGQGSYNEQFF
-	TRBD2	TRBV4-3	TRBJ2-2	TGCGCCAGCAGCCAAGGGGACATTAGCGGGGGGACCGGGGAGCTGTTTTTT	CASSQGDISGGTGELFF
-	TRBD2	TRBV11-2	TRBJ2-3	TGTGCCAGCAGCCATACGGGACTAGCGGGAAATACGCAGTATTTT	CASSHTGLAGNTQYF
-	-	TRBV20-1	TRBJ2-7	TGCAGTGCTAGTAGGGAAATGGGTCTAGCCGGTAGCTACGAGCAGTACTTC	CSASREMGLAGSYEQYF
few	TRBD1	TRBV7-6	TRBJ2-7	TGTGCCAGCAGCCCTGGCCCAGGGGGCGTCTACGAGCAGTACTTC	CASSPGPGGVYEQYF